This T cell receptor beta chain was sequenced during a study of glioma-infiltrating T cells after dendritic cell vaccination. Study results and caveats: Survival was not directly related to TCR clonality in these patients.

Comment on this clone: The antigen remains undetermined.

Time point here: after dendritic cell vaccination, including at tumor progression/relapse. TCRB CDR3 was amplified from 2 ug genomic DNA or less. Amplification used 60 V beta primers and 13 J beta primers. Method: immunoSEQ multiplex PCR; TCRdb's copy keeps in-frame clones and lacks some. The sample consists of more than 70,000 clones, 80% to 90% of them appearing once. Germline values: CDR1 MNHEY, CDR2 SVGAGI. This CDR3 has 15 residues. The V call is TRBV6-5, the J call TRBJ1-2; 8 bases match TRBD1. The sequencing here drew on blood, taken after dendritic cell vaccination. The clonotype was recovered from a human donor with glioblastoma. This CDR3 is CATGGTQLANYGYTF. As DNA, the CDR3 is TGTGCTACAGGGGGTACGCAATTGGCTAACTATGGCTACACCTTC.